The present T cell receptor (beta chain) was sequenced within a study of STAT3 mutations in large granular lymphocyte leukemia. Broader study findings: Every T-cell large granular lymphocyte leukemia patient had at least one immunodominant TCR beta clonotype.

Measured with immunoSEQ multiplex PCR; TCRdb has only the in-frame clones, and not every one. The sample shows 20,000 to 30,000 clones, about 94% of them seen only once. V lost 0 bases to trimming and J lost 4 bases, with 13 bases between them. CDR3 size: 16 residues. Germline V CDR1 and CDR2: SGHRS, YFSETQ. Remarks on this clone: What it recognizes is unknown.

This chain uses TRBV5-1 with TRBJ1-4, with D possibly matching TRBD1 (5 bases). Sequencing input: peripheral blood mononuclear cells. The TCR originated in a man aged 40-55 years with T-cell large granular lymphocyte leukemia. Some clones in this sample may be carry-over from other donors' samples. CDR3 in DNA: TGCGCCAGCAGCTTGGATTGGGGCAGAAGTAATGAAAAACTGTTTTTT. It encodes CASSLDWGRSNEKLFF.